The entry that follows covers one T cell receptor (beta chain) sequence. Its antigen is not yet known. One base away there is no much larger clone; base qualities are not given. This record comes from a study of technical replicates of blood from a few donors (dated by TCRdb to about 2017). Preparation of the library involved the immunoSEQ multiplex PCR assay. Not all clones reach the TCRdb copy of this immuneACCESS table, which keeps in-frame sequences only. Checked studies attribute under half of the gap to unresolved V genes and leave the rest unexplained. The sample table records roughly 66,000 clones; approximately 86% of these occur just once. The ten most abundant clones make up about 5.1% of the sample. Sequenced material: PBMCs. This clonotype was obtained from a human donor in good health. Some clones in this sample may be carry-over from other donors' samples.

The nucleotides are TGTGCCAGCAGCTTAACCCGGACAGAAAAAGAGACCCAGTACTTC. It specifies CASSLTRTEKETQYF. Rearrangement joined TRBV7-3 to TRBJ2-5, and possibly TRBD1, on 6 matching bases. From a lookup of the germline V gene, CDR1 and CDR2 are SGHTA and FQGTGA. The V and J ends are trimmed by 0 bases and 3 bases, leaving 11 bases between them. The CDR3 measures 15 amino acids from cysteine to phenylalanine. Only CDR3 DNA is held: 45 bases, read in frame from base 1. With the rest looked up from the reference TRBV7-3 and TRBJ2-5 genes rather than sequenced, the full variable domain is GAGVSQTPSNKVTEKGKYVELRCDPISGHTALYWYRQSLGQGPEFLIYFQGTGAADDSGLPNDRFFAVRPEGSVSTLKIQRTERGDSAVYLCASSLTRTEKETQYFGPGTRLLVL.